These T cell receptor beta chains were read from a single sample in a study of T cells in Graves' hyperthyroidism and ophthalmopathy. TCRdb reanalysed the multiplex PCR reads using MiXCR and keeps one entry per CDR3 protein. This sample carries hundreds of thousands of distinct CDR3 sequences, roughly 20% of them seen once, and the ten largest clones take around a third. Sequenced input: blood. All receptors derive from a man aged 25 to 40 with Graves' ophthalmopathy. CDR3s include the opening cysteine and the closing phenylalanine or tryptophan. A D gene is named only where the DNA matches it firmly. The listing skips clone size in some rows; elsewhere it reads once, few, many or a size class.

clone_size,v_call,j_call,d_call,cdr3_aa,cdr3_nt
many,TRBV6-1,TRBJ1-1,NA,CASRRDRTEAFF,TGTGCCAGCAGGAGGGATCGGACTGAAGCTTTCTTT
many,TRBV28,TRBJ2-7,NA,CASSFYRAVSGRTYEQYF,TGTGCCAGCAGTTTTTACAGGGCTGTGAGCGGGCGAACCTACGAGCAGTACTTC
few,TRBV6-2/TRBV6-3,TRBJ1-5,TRBD1,CASSYSDPGQGTQPQHF,TGTGCCAGCAGTTACTCGGATCCGGGACAGGGCACTCAGCCCCAGCATTTT
NA,TRBV28,TRBJ2-7,NA,CASSRGPDLYEQYF,TGTGCCAGCAGCCGAGGACCGGATCTTTACGAGCAGTACTTC
NA,TRBV10-3,TRBJ2-5,TRBD1,CATRGGNQGAGETQYF,TGTGCCACCCGAGGGGGGAATCAGGGGGCTGGTGAGACCCAGTACTTC
NA,TRBV20-1,TRBJ2-7,NA,CSARGGQSYEQYF,TGCAGTGCTAGAGGTGGACAGTCCTACGAGCAGTACTTC
once,TRBV11-2,TRBJ2-5,TRBD2,CASSFTGTSGSYETQYF,TGTGCCAGCAGTTTTACCGGGACTAGCGGGAGTTATGAGACCCAGTACTTC
few,TRBV7-8,TRBJ1-6,TRBD1,CASSPSTGEYSPLHF,TGTGCCAGCAGCCCCTCGACAGGGGAGTATTCACCCCTCCACTTT
NA,TRBV7-3,TRBJ2-3,TRBD1,CASSRDSGSRGTQYF,TGTGCCAGCAGCCGGGACAGCGGAAGCCGGGGTACGCAGTATTTT
many,TRBV2,TRBJ2-5,NA,CASSETGTQETQYF,TGTGCCAGCAGTGAGACCGGGACCCAAGAGACCCAGTACTTC